Listed below are T cell receptor beta chains from one sample, sequenced in a study of metastatic and nonmetastatic thyroid tumors. TCRdb reassembled clones from the PCR reads with MiXCR. The sample consists of tens of thousands of clones, about 13% of them appearing once. Sequenced sample: blood. The receptors derive from a female donor with papillary thyroid cancer or a benign thyroid nodule (not recorded which). Some clones in this sample may be carry-over from other donors' samples. Both conserved end residues are part of each CDR3. D genes are given only for firm matches. Only some rows state a clone size, as once, few, many or a class for expanded clones.

cdr3_nt cdr3_aa v_call clone_size d_call j_call
TGTGCCAGCAGCTTAGCGGGGGGGCTTGTTGTAGGGGAGCTGTTTTTT CASSLAGGLVVGELFF TRBV7-2 many . TRBJ2-2
TGCAGTACAGCCCCGCCGGGTCTGGAGACCCAGTACTTC CSTAPPGLETQYF TRBV20-1 many . TRBJ2-5
TGTGCCAGCAGTACGAACCTCGAGCAGTACTTC CASSTNLEQYF TRBV6-1 many . TRBJ2-7
TGCGCCAGCAGCTTGGGGGGGACAGGGAATTCACCCCTCCACTTT CASSLGGTGNSPLHF TRBV5-1 many TRBD1 TRBJ1-6
TGTGCCAGCAGTTACTCTACATCTGAAGCTTTCTTT CASSYSTSEAFF TRBV6-5 few . TRBJ1-1
TGTGCCACCCAGGGGGTAGCGGGAGGGTTAGACTACGAGCAGTACTTC CATQGVAGGLDYEQYF TRBV7-8 many TRBD2 TRBJ2-7
TGTGCCAGCAGCTTGCTAGGACTGGGAAACAAAGATGGGGATTCACCCCTCCACTTT CASSLLGLGNKDGDSPLHF TRBV5-6 many . TRBJ1-6
TGTGCCAGCAGCTTCGGGAGGGCCCCAGATACGCAGTATTTT CASSFGRAPDTQYF TRBV7-3 many TRBD2 TRBJ2-3
TGTGCCAGCAGTTACACACCAAGCTCTGGAAACACCATATATTTT CASSYTPSSGNTIYF TRBV6-5 many . TRBJ1-3
TGTGCCAGCAGTTACCGGGAATCGGGCACAGATACGCAGTATTTT CASSYRESGTDTQYF TRBV6-2/TRBV6-3 few . TRBJ2-3
TGCGCCAGCAGCCAAGGGACAGGTCCTACTAACTATGGCTACACCTTC CASSQGTGPTNYGYTF TRBV4-3 many TRBD1 TRBJ1-2
TGCGCCAGCAGCTCATGGGGGCTGTTTGAGACCGGGGAGCTGTTTTTT CASSSWGLFETGELFF TRBV5-1 many . TRBJ2-2
TGTGCCAGCAGCTTAGGCAGCATTTTCAGGGTCGGGGCCTACGAGCAGTACTTC CASSLGSIFRVGAYEQYF TRBV11-2 . . TRBJ2-7
TGCGCCAGCAGCCAAGATCTTCAGTCAGAGACCCAGTACTTC CASSQDLQSETQYF TRBV4-3 many . TRBJ2-5
TGTGCCAGCAGCTCTAGTGCCCTGAGCACTGAAGCTTTCTTT CASSSSALSTEAFF TRBV11-2 many . TRBJ1-1
TGTGCCAGCAAAAGGGCTGCGGGGGCGAATCATGGCTACACCTTC CASKRAAGANHGYTF TRBV2 many . TRBJ1-2
TGTGCCAGCAGTTATCTGTTCCCCCCGGAGGAGCAGTACTTC CASSYLFPPEEQYF TRBV28 many . TRBJ2-7
TGTGCCACCAGCAGAGAGATTCGGAGCGGGGAGCTGTTTTTT CATSREIRSGELFF TRBV15 many . TRBJ2-2
TGTGCCAGCAGCCTAATTAGGGGACTAGCGGGAGGCAACACCGGGGAGCTGTTTTTT CASSLIRGLAGGNTGELFF TRBV4-2 few TRBD2 TRBJ2-2
TGTGCCAGCAGTTTTTGGCCAGGGTCAGAGGGGTCCTACGAGCAGTACTTC CASSFWPGSEGSYEQYF TRBV12-3/TRBV12-4 many . TRBJ2-7
TGTGCCACCAGTGAGTCTCAGGACACCGGGGAGCTGTTTTTT CATSESQDTGELFF TRBV24-1 many . TRBJ2-2
TGTGCCAGCAGCCAAGATCGGCTCGGTCAGTGGGGCACTGAAGCTTTCTTT CASSQDRLGQWGTEAFF TRBV14 many . TRBJ1-1
TGTGCCAGTAGGAACATTTGGGGCTTCTCTGGAAACACCATATATTTT CASRNIWGFSGNTIYF TRBV19 many . TRBJ1-3
TGTGCCAGCAGTCCGGGACTGAACTATGGCTACACCTTC CASSPGLNYGYTF TRBV28 many . TRBJ1-2
TGTGCCAGCAGTTTTGGGACTAGCTTAGCCGGGGAGCTGTTTTTT CASSFGTSLAGELFF TRBV28 many TRBD2 TRBJ2-2
TGCAGTGCTAGACGACAGCCGGCCACAGATACGCAGTATTTT CSARRQPATDTQYF TRBV20-1 many . TRBJ2-3
TGTGCCAGCAGTCCGACGAGAGCGGGTTTCACCACAGATACGCAGTATTTT CASSPTRAGFTTDTQYF TRBV28 many . TRBJ2-3
TGTGCCAGCAGCGCGACTGGCCCGGGGGACATTCAGTACTTC CASSATGPGDIQYF TRBV5-6 . . TRBJ2-4
TGTGCCTGGGTGGAGGGACCCTATGGCTACACCTTC CAWVEGPYGYTF TRBV30 many . TRBJ1-2
TGTGCCAGCAGTTTAATGGGACAGGAGAATGACGAGCAGTACTTC CASSLMGQENDEQYF TRBV28 few TRBD1 TRBJ2-7
TGTGCCAGCAGCTTACAGGGGAGGACACCCCTCCACTTT CASSLQGRTPLHF TRBV7-9 many . TRBJ1-6
TGCGCCAGCAGCCAAGGCCCGGAGGGGCCTTCTAATGAAAAACTGTTTTTT CASSQGPEGPSNEKLFF TRBV4-3 many . TRBJ1-4
TGTGCCAGCATTTACGGGACAGGGTTTTTCGAGCAGTACTTC CASIYGTGFFEQYF TRBV6-2/TRBV6-3 . TRBD1 TRBJ2-7
TGTGCCAGCAGCCCCCGGGACAGTATAAACTACGAGCAGTACTTC CASSPRDSINYEQYF TRBV7-9 many TRBD1 TRBJ2-7
TGTGCCAGCAGACCTACATGGGGCCGTGACCAAGAGACCCAGTACTTC CASRPTWGRDQETQYF TRBV11-2 . . TRBJ2-5
TGTGCCAGCACCAGGGCGGGGGAGAAAAACATTCAGTACTTC CASTRAGEKNIQYF TRBV12-3/TRBV12-4 many TRBD2 TRBJ2-4
TGTGCCAGCAGCTTAGGTGGACTTGCGAACACCGGGGAGCTGTTTTTT CASSLGGLANTGELFF TRBV7-6 many . TRBJ2-2
TGTGCCAGCTCACCACCGGGCCGTCTCTATGGCTACACCTTC CASSPPGRLYGYTF TRBV18 many . TRBJ1-2
TGTGCCAGCAGCCCGCGGACAGGGATGGAGCCAGATACGCAGTATTTT CASSPRTGMEPDTQYF TRBV9 many TRBD1 TRBJ2-3
TGTGCCAGCAGCTTAGGGAGTCTAGCGGGAGCCACCGGGGAGCTGTTTTTT CASSLGSLAGATGELFF TRBV11-1 few TRBD2 TRBJ2-2
TGCAGTGCTAGGGGGGTGGACGGGAGGGGCACCTACAATGAGCAGTTCTTC CSARGVDGRGTYNEQFF TRBV20-1 many TRBD2 TRBJ2-1
TGCAGTGCCAAACAGGGAGGTGACTATGGCTACACCTTC CSAKQGGDYGYTF TRBV20-1 once . TRBJ1-2
TGTGCCAGCAGCCCAACCGGGACAGGCATCTATGGCTACACCTTC CASSPTGTGIYGYTF TRBV3-1 many TRBD1 TRBJ1-2
TGTGCCTGGAGTAGAACAGGGGGCTCTGGAAACACCATATATTTT CAWSRTGGSGNTIYF TRBV30 many TRBD1 TRBJ1-3
TGCGCCAGCAGCCCGGGGGGGACCCACACCGGGGAGCTGTTTTTT CASSPGGTHTGELFF TRBV5-1 many TRBD2 TRBJ2-2
TGTGCCAGCAGCCCGGGACTAGCGGGACCCGAGACCCAGTACTTC CASSPGLAGPETQYF TRBV14 . TRBD2 TRBJ2-5
TGCGCCAGCACGGTAGGCCCCTCCTACGAGCAGTACTTC CASTVGPSYEQYF TRBV5-1 many . TRBJ2-7
TGTGCCAGCAGTTCCCCCGGGACAGGGATAACCGGGGAGCTGTTTTTT CASSSPGTGITGELFF TRBV12-3/TRBV12-4 many TRBD1 TRBJ2-2
TGTGCCAGCAGGACTAGCGGGTACAATGAGCAGTTCTTC CASRTSGYNEQFF TRBV27 few TRBD2 TRBJ2-1
TGCGCCAACAGCCAACCAACTAGCAGGAACACCGAGGAGCTGTTTTTT CANSQPTSRNTEELFF TRBV4-1 . . TRBJ2-2
TGTGCCAGCAGTTCAATAAGGACAGGGGGCCTCTATGGCTACACCTTC CASSSIRTGGLYGYTF TRBV28 many TRBD1 TRBJ1-2